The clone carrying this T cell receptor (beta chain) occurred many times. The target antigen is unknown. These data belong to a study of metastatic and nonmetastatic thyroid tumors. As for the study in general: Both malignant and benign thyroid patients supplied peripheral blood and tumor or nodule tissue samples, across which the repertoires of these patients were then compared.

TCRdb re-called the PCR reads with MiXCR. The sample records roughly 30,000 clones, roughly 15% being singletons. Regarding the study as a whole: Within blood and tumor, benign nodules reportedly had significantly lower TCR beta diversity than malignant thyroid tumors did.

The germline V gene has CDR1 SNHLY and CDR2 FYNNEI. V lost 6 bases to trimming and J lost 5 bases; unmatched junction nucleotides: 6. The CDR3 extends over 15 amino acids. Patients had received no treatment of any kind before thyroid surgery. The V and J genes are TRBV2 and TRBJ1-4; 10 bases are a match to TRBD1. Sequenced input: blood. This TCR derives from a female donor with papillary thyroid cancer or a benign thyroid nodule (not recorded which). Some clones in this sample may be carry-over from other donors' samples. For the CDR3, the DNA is TGTGCCAGCAGCACGGACAGGGGGTGGAATGAAAAACTGTTTTTT. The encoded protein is CASSTDRGWNEKLFF.